The entry below describes one T cell receptor (beta chain). Antigen unknown. This record belongs to a study of human thymus T cells. Broader study findings: Seemingly biased V and J gene usage marked thymic and blood repertoires.

The repertoire was sequenced with immunoSEQ multiplex PCR; TCRdb's copy has only in-frame clones and lacks some. The repertoire includes approximately 46,000 clones, approximately 95% of them detected once, and 0.15% to 0.2% sits in the top ten. Per the germline V gene, CDR1 is SEHNR and CDR2 is FQNEAQ (reference sequence). V gave up 5 bases and J gave up 6 bases, with 11 bases separating them. CDR3 size: 12 residues. Those donating were healthy Finnish infants in corrective surgery for congenital heart defects. During surgery, about 0.45-1 mL peripheral blood was drawn from four of eight donors. Genomic DNA was extracted from every available blood leukocyte.

This chain links TRBV7-9 with TRBJ2-7, with unresolved D. The sequence was obtained from a girl in the first two years of life with a congenital heart defect but otherwise immunologically healthy. Sample: blood. The CDR3, as DNA: TGTGCCAGCAGCCTCCAAGCGTTCGAGCAGTACTTC. This gives the protein CASSLQAFEQYF.